This TCR beta chain came from a study of T cell repertoires in ileal Crohn's disease. At the level of the study: About half of patients got postoperative therapy: 11 thiopurines, fewer than 20 anti-TNF. Whole-study findings and limits: Every patient over 26.8% clonality showed endoscopic recurrence. Compared with non-smokers, active smokers at surgery showed more clonal expansions.

Trimming at V came to 6 bases and at J to 8 bases, leaving 13 bases not matched to a gene. Germline V gene lookup returns CDR1 SQVTM and CDR2 ANQGSEA. The CDR3 is made up of 14 amino acids. Sequenced by immunoSEQ multiplex PCR; TCRdb stores in-frame clones only, minus some. The sample contains tens of thousands of clones, about 81% of which appear only once. As to this clone: Its antigen is undetermined.

The sequenced material came from ileal tissue. The V and J genes are TRBV29-1 and TRBJ2-4, with 7 bases aligning to TRBD2. This sequence was found in an adult with Crohn's disease. The CDR3 region has the DNA TGCAGCGTGGAGACTAGCACTACTCAGGACATTCAGTACTTC. It encodes CSVETSTTQDIQYF.